This T cell receptor (beta chain) comes out of a study of HIV-infected children after antiretroviral therapy interruption (dated by TCRdb to 2018 to 2020). A note on the overall study: Eight children were included: four on planned treatment interruption and four on continuous treatment, all with CD4+ count above 500 and viral load below 50 copies/ml. Alongside thymic output measurements, TCR repertoires of children on planned treatment interruption were compared with TCR repertoires of children on continuous antiretroviral treatment. Exposure to EBV and CMV had been recorded for most participating children. In the continuous-treatment arm, samples from corresponding weeks 0, 48 and 150 were analyzed. The interruption group had a median age of approximately 9 years, compared with 7 to 8 years in the continuous treatment group. Interruption-arm samples came from week 0, week 12, end of interruption (week 24 or 48), and about 3 years after study end. Beyond this particular receptor, the publication reports: The low number of patients is a limitation and the data should be interpreted with caution. An increase in the naive CD4+ Gini coefficient was observed by the end of treatment interruption, suggesting clonal expansion, and a return to baseline was observed by 3 years. In naive CD4+ repertoires of PTI patients, reduced CDR3 sharing between time points was observed after interruption began, whereas many sequences were found to be shared between end of interruption and 3 years later. Minor non-naive CD45RA+ populations, such as EMRA or stem memory cells, might be present among the sorted CD45RA+ naive cells.

The label giving this sample's treatment or condition can be read as: PENTA 11 planned treatment interruption arm or continuous ART arm. Children from the United Kingdom aged 2 to 15 years who had been given at least three-drug ART for at least 24 weeks were enrolled as participants. Cryopreserved PBMCs with at least 5 million viable cells were required; several candidate patients were excluded for low viable PBMC yield. Naive CD4+ CD45RA+ CD45RO- T cells were FACS-sorted from thawed PBMCs on a FACSAria III cell sorter. Sorted cells were fixed, and RNA was extracted using the RNeasy FFPE kit followed by the RNeasy Micro kit. This clonotype was picked up a small number of times. This receptor's antigen is unknown. No per-base quality is available; no much larger clone lies one base away. Library preparation employed 3' RACE. TCR libraries were built from RNA using a 3' RACE protocol with unique molecular identifiers to correct PCR amplification bias. Amplicon libraries were pooled in groups of up to 12 and sequenced on an Illumina MiSeq using v2 2x250 paired-end chemistry. Concerning the study's data processing: Reads were processed with Decombinator for assignment of V and J genes and CDR3, and barcode-based correction of errors and PCR bias was applied. Before the Gini coefficient was calculated with the R ineq package, repertoires were subsampled to the same depth. GLIPH, Hamming distance and a shared triplet metric were used to assess CDR3 similarity. TCRdb reran the public reads through fastp at Q25 and MiXCR, keeping productive beta chains. Rows merge per CDR3 protein into single entries with the most common DNA and genes. The V and J calls reflect TCRdb's pipeline rather than the authors' work. Present in this sample are about 50,000 distinct CDR3 sequences, 3.5% to 5% of which were seen just once. 0.7% of the sample belongs to the ten largest clones.

CDR1 LNHDA and CDR2 SQIVND are derived from the germline V gene (reference sequence). V is shortened by 8 bases, J by 4 bases, and the region joining them spans 11 bases. CDR3 length: 12 amino acids, cysteine to phenylalanine. Only the CDR3 region is kept as DNA, spanning 36 bases read in frame from base 1. The specimen comprised CD45RA+ CD4+ T cells from PBMCs, pooled from several time points, sampled from a donor given antiretroviral therapy, either interrupted or continuous. This specimen's cell subset or site label, interpreted: naive CD4+ CD45RA+ CD45RO- T cells. The TCR originated in a pool of human donors with HIV. The rearrangement combines TRBV19 with TRBJ1-1; the D gene is perhaps TRBD1, from 5 matching bases. CDR3 region: CASGGRSTEAFF. The bases are TGTGCCAGTGGGGGGAGAAGCACTGAAGCTTTCTTT.